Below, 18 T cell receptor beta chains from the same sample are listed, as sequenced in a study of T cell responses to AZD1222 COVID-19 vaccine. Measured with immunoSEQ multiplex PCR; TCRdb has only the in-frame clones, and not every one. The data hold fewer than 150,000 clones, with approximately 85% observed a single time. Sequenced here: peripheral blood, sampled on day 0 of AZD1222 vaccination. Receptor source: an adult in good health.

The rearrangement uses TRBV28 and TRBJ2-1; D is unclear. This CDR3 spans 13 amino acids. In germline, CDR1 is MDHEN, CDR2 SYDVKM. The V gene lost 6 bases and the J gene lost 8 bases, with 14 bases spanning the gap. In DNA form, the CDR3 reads TGTGCCAGCAGCCCGGCGCCCGTTTATGAGCAGTTCTTC. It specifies CASSPAPVYEQFF.

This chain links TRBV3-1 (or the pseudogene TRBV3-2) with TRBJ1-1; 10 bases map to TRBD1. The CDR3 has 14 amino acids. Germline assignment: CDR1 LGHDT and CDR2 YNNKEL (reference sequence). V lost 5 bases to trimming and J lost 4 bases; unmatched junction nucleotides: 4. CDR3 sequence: CASSARDRGTEAFF. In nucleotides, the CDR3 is TGTGCCAGCAGCGCCCGGGACAGGGGCACTGAAGCTTTCTTT.

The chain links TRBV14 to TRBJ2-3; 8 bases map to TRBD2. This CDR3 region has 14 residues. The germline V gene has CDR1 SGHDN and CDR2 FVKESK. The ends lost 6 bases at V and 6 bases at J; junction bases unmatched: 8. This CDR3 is CASRRAGVADTQYF. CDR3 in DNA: TGTGCCAGCAGGAGAGCGGGGGTTGCTGATACGCAGTATTTT.

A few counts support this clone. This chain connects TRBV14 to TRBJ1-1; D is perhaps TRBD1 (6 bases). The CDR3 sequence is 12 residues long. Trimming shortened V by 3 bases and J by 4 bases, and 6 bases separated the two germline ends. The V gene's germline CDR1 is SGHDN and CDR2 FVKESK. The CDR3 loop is CASSQGATEAFF. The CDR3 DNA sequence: TGTGCCAGCAGCCAGGGGGCCACTGAAGCTTTCTTT. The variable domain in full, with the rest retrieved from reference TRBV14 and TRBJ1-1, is EAGVTQFPSHSVIEKGQTVTLRCDPISGHDNLYWYRRVMGKEIKFLLHFVKESKQDESGMPNNRFLAERTGGTYSTLKVQPAELEDSGVYFCASSQGATEAFFGQGTRLTVV.

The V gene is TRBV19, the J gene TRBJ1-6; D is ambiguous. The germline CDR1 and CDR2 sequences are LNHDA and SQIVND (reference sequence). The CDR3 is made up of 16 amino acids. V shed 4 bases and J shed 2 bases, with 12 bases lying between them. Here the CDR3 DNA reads TGTGCCAGTAGTAACCCCGACGGGACCTATAATTCACCCCTCCACTTT. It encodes CASSNPDGTYNSPLHF.

In DNA form, the CDR3 reads TGTGCCAGCAAACCGGAGGAGGGGGTCTACGAGCAGTACTTC. This encodes CASKPEEGVYEQYF. The chain links TRBV6-5 to TRBJ2-7; D is perhaps TRBD1 or TRBD2 (6 bases each). V lost 7 bases, J lost 3 bases, and 16 bases lay in between. This CDR3 region has 14 residues. Germline V gives CDR1 MNHEY, CDR2 SVGAGI.

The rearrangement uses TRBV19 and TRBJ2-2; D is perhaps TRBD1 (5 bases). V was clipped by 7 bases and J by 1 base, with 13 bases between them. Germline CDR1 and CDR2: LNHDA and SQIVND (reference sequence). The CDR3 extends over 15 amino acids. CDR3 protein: CASNRGDMNTGELFF. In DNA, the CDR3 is TGTGCCAGTAATAGGGGCGATATGAACACCGGGGAGCTGTTTTTT.

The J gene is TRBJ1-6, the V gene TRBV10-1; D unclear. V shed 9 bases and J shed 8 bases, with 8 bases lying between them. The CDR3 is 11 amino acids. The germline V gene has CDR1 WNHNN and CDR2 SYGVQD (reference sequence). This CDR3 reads CARDIHSPLHF. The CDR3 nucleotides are TGCGCCAGAGACATCCATTCACCCCTCCACTTT.

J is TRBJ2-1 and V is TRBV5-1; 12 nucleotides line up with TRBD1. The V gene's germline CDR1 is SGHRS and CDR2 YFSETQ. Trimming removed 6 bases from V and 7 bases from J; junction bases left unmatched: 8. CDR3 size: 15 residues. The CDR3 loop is CASTSGQGAWNEQFF. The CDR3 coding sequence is TGCGCCAGCACCTCGGGACAGGGGGCATGGAATGAGCAGTTCTTC. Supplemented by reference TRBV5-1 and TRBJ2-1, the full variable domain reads KAGVTQTPRYLIKTRGQQVTLSCSPISGHRSVSWYQQTPGQGLQFLFEYFSETQRNKGNFPGRFSGRQFSNSRSEMNVSTLELGDSALYLCASTSGQGAWNEQFFGPGTRLTVL.

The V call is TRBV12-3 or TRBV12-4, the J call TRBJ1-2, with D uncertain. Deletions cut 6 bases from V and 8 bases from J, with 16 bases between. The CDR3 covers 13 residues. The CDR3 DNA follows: TGTGCCAGCAGCCCCGGCCGAATCGGGGGCTACACCTTC. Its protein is CASSPGRIGGYTF.

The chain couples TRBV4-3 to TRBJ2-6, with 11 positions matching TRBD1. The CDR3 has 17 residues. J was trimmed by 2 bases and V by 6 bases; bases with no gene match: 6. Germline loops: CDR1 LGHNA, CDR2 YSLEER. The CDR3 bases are TGCGCCAGCAGGCCGGGACAGGGGGGCCCTGGGGCCAACGTCCTGACTTTC. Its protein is CASRPGQGGPGANVLTF.

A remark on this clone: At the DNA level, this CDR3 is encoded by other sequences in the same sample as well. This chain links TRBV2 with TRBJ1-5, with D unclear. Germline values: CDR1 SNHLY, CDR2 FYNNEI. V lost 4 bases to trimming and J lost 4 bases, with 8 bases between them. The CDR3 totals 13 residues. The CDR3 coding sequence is TGTGCCAGCAGTGTTACAGAAAATCAGCCCCAGCATTTT. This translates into CASSVTENQPQHF.

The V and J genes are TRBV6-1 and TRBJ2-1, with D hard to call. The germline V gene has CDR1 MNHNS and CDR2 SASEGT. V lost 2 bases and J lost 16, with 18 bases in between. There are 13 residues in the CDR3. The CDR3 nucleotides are TGTGCCAGCAGTGAACAGAGAGGCAGGATGGGCTTCTTC. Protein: CASSEQRGRMGFF.

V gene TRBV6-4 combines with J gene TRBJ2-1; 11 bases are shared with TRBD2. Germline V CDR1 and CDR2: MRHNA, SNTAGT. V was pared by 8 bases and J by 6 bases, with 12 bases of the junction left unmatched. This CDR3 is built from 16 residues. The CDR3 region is CASRASHGLAGNEQFF. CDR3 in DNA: TGTGCCAGCCGGGCCTCCCACGGACTAGCGGGCAATGAGCAGTTCTTC.

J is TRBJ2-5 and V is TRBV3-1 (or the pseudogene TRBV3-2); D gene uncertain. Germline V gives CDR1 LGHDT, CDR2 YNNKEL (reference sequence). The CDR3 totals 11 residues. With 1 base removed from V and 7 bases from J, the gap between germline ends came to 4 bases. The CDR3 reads CASSQAPTQYF. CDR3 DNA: TGTGCCAGCAGCCAAGCGCCGACCCAGTACTTC.

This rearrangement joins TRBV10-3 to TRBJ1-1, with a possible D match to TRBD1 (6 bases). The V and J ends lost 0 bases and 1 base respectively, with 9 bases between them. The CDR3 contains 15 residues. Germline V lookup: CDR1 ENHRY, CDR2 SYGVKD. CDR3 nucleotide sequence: TGTGCCATCAGTGAGTCGGGACAACGGAACACTGAAGCTTTCTTT. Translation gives CAISESGQRNTEAFF.

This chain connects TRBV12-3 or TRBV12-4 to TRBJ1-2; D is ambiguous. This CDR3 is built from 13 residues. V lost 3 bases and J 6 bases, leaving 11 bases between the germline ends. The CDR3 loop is CASSFSRRDGYTF. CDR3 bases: TGTGCCAGCAGTTTTTCCAGGAGGGATGGCTACACCTTC.

The CDR3 is CASSSRTGGLETQYF. CDR3 bases: TGTGCCAGCAGTTCCCGGACAGGGGGCTTAGAGACCCAGTACTTC. This chain connects TRBV7-9 to TRBJ2-5; 11 nucleotides line up with TRBD1. The CDR3 runs to 15 residues. V lost 6 bases to trimming and J lost 4 bases; unmatched junction nucleotides: 7. Germline V CDR1 and CDR2: SEHNR, FQNEAQ (reference sequence).